Shown below are 24 T cell receptor beta chains from a single sample sequenced in a study of T cell changes during pregnancy in multiple sclerosis. Produced via immunoSEQ multiplex PCR; TCRdb's table is partial and in-frame only. The repertoire includes over 40,000 clones, about 85% of them detected once, and 0.95% to 1.5% sits in the top ten. Specimen: CD4+ T cells from peripheral blood mononuclear cells, collected in the second trimester of pregnancy. These receptors all come from a female donor with multiple sclerosis, enrolled in a pregnancy study.

The V call is TRBV6-1, the J call TRBJ2-2; 9 bases are shared with TRBD2. Per germline, CDR1 MNHNS and CDR2 SASEGT. V lost 6 bases to trimming and J lost 4 bases; unmatched junction nucleotides: 3. CDR3 length: 14 residues. CDR3 bases: TGTGCCAGCAGAATTAGCGGGGGCACCGGGGAGCTGTTTTTT. Translated: CASRISGGTGELFF.

The V and J genes are TRBV27 and TRBJ2-7; 9 bases map to TRBD2. Germline V gene sequence: CDR1 MNHEY, CDR2 SMNVEV (reference sequence). CDR3 length equals 14 residues. V was pared by 6 bases and J by 2 bases, with 5 bases of the junction left unmatched. Written as DNA, the CDR3 is TGTGCCAGCAGGAAGCGGGAGGCCACCTACGAGCAGTACTTC. Its translation is CASRKREATYEQYF.

This clone appeared a single time. This chain's CDR3 is CASSALASQETQYF. The CDR3 region has the DNA TGTGCCAGCAGCGCGCTAGCGTCTCAAGAGACCCAGTACTTC. The chain links TRBV7-6 to TRBJ2-5; possibly TRBD2 for D (6 bases). CDR3 length equals 14 residues. From germline, CDR1 is SGHVS and CDR2 FNYEAQ. Trimming pared 5 bases from V and 2 bases from J, leaving 12 bases between.

This chain uses TRBV28 with TRBJ2-3; TRBD1 matches at 8 bases. The V gene's germline CDR1 is MDHEN and CDR2 SYDVKM. With V trimmed by 2 bases and J by 14 bases, 6 bases remained unmatched. The CDR3 is 12 amino acids. The CDR3 here is CASSLPGQGGYF. For the CDR3, the DNA is TGTGCCAGCAGTTTACCCGGACAGGGCGGGTATTTT. Filled out from reference TRBV28 and TRBJ2-3, the complete variable domain reads DVKVTQSSRYLVKRTGEKVFLECVQDMDHENMFWYRQDPGLGLRLIYFSYDVKMKEKGDIPEGYSVSREKKERFSLILESASTNQTSMYLCASSLPGQGGYFGPGTRLTVL.

CDR3 sequence: CAISALLNYEQYF. In DNA, the CDR3 is TGTGCCATCAGTGCCCTATTAAATTACGAGCAGTACTTC. This chain uses TRBV10-3 with TRBJ2-7; the D is unclear. The CDR3 is 13 amino acids. Deletions cut 4 bases from V and 4 bases from J, with 11 bases between. The germline CDR1 and CDR2 sequences are ENHRY and SYGVKD.

A few counts support this clone. The chain joins TRBV28 to TRBJ1-1; D is unresolved. Trimming cost V 7 bases and J 0 bases, with 6 bases left between them. The CDR3 sequence is 12 residues long. Germline CDR1 and CDR2: MDHEN and SYDVKM. The CDR3: CASTSVNTEAFF. CDR3 coding DNA: TGTGCCAGCACTAGCGTGAACACTGAAGCTTTCTTT.

This chain links TRBV30 with TRBJ2-1, with a tentative D call TRBD2 (6 bases). The length of the CDR3 is 13 residues. Germline CDR1 is GTSNPN and CDR2 is SVGIG (reference sequence). V dropped 2 bases and J dropped 7 bases, with 12 bases sitting between them. This CDR3 reads CAWSRSTSNEQFF. Written as DNA, the CDR3 is TGTGCCTGGAGTCGTTCGACTAGTAATGAGCAGTTCTTC.

This clone turned up a few times. The chain links TRBV28 to TRBJ2-7, with D possibly TRBD1 on 5 matching bases. V lost 3 bases and J lost 2, with 11 bases in between. This CDR3 has 14 amino acids. From germline, CDR1 is MDHEN and CDR2 SYDVKM. The CDR3 sequence is CASSLAGPPYEQYF. The CDR3 DNA reads as TGTGCCAGCAGTTTGGCAGGGCCCCCCTACGAGCAGTACTTC.

This clone turned up a few times. The chain uses TRBV28 and TRBJ1-5, with D perhaps TRBD1 (6 bases). From germline, CDR1 is MDHEN and CDR2 SYDVKM. This CDR3 region has 16 residues. The ends were cut back, 3 bases at V and 1 base at J, with 13 bases in the middle. Here the CDR3 DNA reads TGTGCCAGCAGTTTGCCCGGGACACCCAGCAATCAGCCCCAGCATTTT. Its translation is CASSLPGTPSNQPQHF.

The V gene is TRBV19, the J gene TRBJ2-1; 11 nucleotides agree with TRBD2. V gave up 6 bases and J gave up 8 bases; unmatched junction bases: 9. The CDR3 is 15 residues long. Germline-derived CDR1 and CDR2 are LNHDA and SQIVND (reference sequence). The CDR3 DNA is TGTGCCAGTAGCTTTAGCGGGAGGGTGGGCGATGAGCAGTTCTTC. Its translation: CASSFSGRVGDEQFF.

This chain links TRBV6-7 with TRBJ2-3, with TRBD2 matching 7 bases. TRBV6-7 is an ORF, with its function uncertain. With 5 bases clipped from V and 1 base from J, the junction kept 6 bases outside the gene matches. The CDR3 runs 15 residues. The CDR3 bases are TGTGCCAGCAGTCGGGGGGAGGAGGGCACAGATACGCAGTATTTT. It specifies CASSRGEEGTDTQYF.

This clone has just one count. V gene TRBV29-1 combines with J gene TRBJ1-4; D is unclear. The CDR3 has 12 residues. Trimming took 4 bases from V and 3 from J, leaving 6 bases between them. Germline-derived CDR1 and CDR2 are SQVTM and ANQGSEA. CDR3 DNA sequence: TGCAGCGTTGTTGGGCCTAATGAAAAACTGTTTTTT. Translating gives CSVVGPNEKLFF.

CDR3 bases: TGTGCCAGCAGTTTATGGGCCCAGCCCCAGCATTTT. The encoded protein is CASSLWAQPQHF. This chain joins TRBV28 and TRBJ1-5; D is undetermined. The CDR3 totals 12 residues. In germline, CDR1 is MDHEN, CDR2 SYDVKM. The V end lost 0 bases, the J end lost 7 bases, and 4 bases lay between the germline ends. Combining the CDR3 with reference TRBV28 and TRBJ1-5 gives the whole variable domain DVKVTQSSRYLVKRTGEKVFLECVQDMDHENMFWYRQDPGLGLRLIYFSYDVKMKEKGDIPEGYSVSREKKERFSLILESASTNQTSMYLCASSLWAQPQHFGDGTRLSIL.

The V and J genes are TRBV19 and TRBJ2-6; D is unclear. CDR1 is LNHDA and CDR2 is SQIVND in the germline V gene (reference sequence). This CDR3 contains 16 residues. With 4 bases removed from V and 0 bases from J, the gap between germline ends came to 10 bases. The DNA of the CDR3 is TGTGCCAGTAGTACTGGCCGCGGCTCTGGGGCCAACGTCCTGACTTTC. Amino acid sequence: CASSTGRGSGANVLTF.

CDR3 sequence reads: CASSLGQVRRGQFF. The CDR3 coding sequence is TGTGCCAGCAGCTTAGGACAGGTCAGACGGGGACAGTTCTTC. V usage is TRBV7-9 and J usage is TRBJ2-1; TRBD1 might be the D (6 bases). The germline V gene has CDR1 SEHNR and CDR2 FQNEAQ (reference sequence). The CDR3 is made up of 14 amino acids. V lost 1 base and J lost 13, with 17 bases in between.

CDR3 nucleotides: TGTGCCAGCAGCTTGGCCCTCAGGGCTATGGAGTCCGGACGTGGCTACACCTTC. Protein: CASSLALRAMESGRGYTF. The chain couples TRBV5-6 to TRBJ1-2, with D tentatively TRBD1 (5 bases). The CDR3 length is 18 residues. Per germline, CDR1 SGHDT and CDR2 YYEEEE. Trimming cost V 0 bases and J 7 bases, with 25 bases left between them.

This chain links TRBV5-1 with TRBJ2-5, with D perhaps TRBD1 (6 bases). The CDR3 has 15 residues. With 4 bases removed from V and 1 base from J, the gap between germline ends came to 14 bases. CDR1 and CDR2 from the germline V gene are SGHRS and YFSETQ. CDR3 coding DNA: TGCGCCAGCAGCGAACAGGGTGTCGGCCAAGAGACCCAGTACTTC. It encodes CASSEQGVGQETQYF.

Written as DNA, the CDR3 is TGTGCCAGTAGTATTCCATGGACGGGATCCGGTGAAAAACTGTTTTTT. It translates to CASSIPWTGSGEKLFF. The chain is built from TRBV19 and TRBJ1-4; no firm D call. CDR3 length: 16 residues. V lost 3 bases to trimming and J lost 7 bases, with 18 bases between them. The germline CDR1 and CDR2 sequences are LNHDA and SQIVND (reference sequence).

The V and J genes are TRBV6-6 and TRBJ2-1, with 10 positions matching TRBD1. The V segment lost 6 bases and the J segment 7 bases; nucleotides outside the gene matches: 9. The CDR3 extends over 15 amino acids. In germline, CDR1 is MNHNY, CDR2 SVGAGI (reference sequence). CDR3 region: CASSPGTGVGNEQFF. In nucleotides, the CDR3 is TGTGCCAGCAGCCCCGGGACAGGGGTAGGAAATGAGCAGTTCTTC.

This clone has a single count. This CDR3 is CASSSRLLLAIGPNEQFF. The DNA of the CDR3 is TGTGCCAGCAGCTCGCGCCTCTTACTAGCTATTGGACCCAATGAGCAGTTCTTC. This chain links TRBV7-2 with TRBJ2-1; weak D call: TRBD2 (6 bases). This CDR3 region has 18 residues. V lost 4 bases, J lost 6 bases, and 25 bases lay in between. Germline V gives CDR1 SGHTA, CDR2 FQGNSA.

The gene calls are TRBV19 and TRBJ2-7; a possible D gene is TRBD1 (6 bases). Trimming took 4 bases from V and 2 from J, leaving 18 bases between them. The CDR3 length is 16 residues. The germline CDR1 and CDR2 sequences are LNHDA and SQIVND (reference sequence). CDR3 amino acids: CASSSAGTPSPYEQYF. CDR3 in DNA: TGTGCCAGTAGTAGCGCCGGGACACCCTCTCCCTACGAGCAGTACTTC.

The genes are TRBV10-3 and TRBJ2-1; TRBD2 matches at 7 bases. Germline CDR1 and CDR2: ENHRY and SYGVKD. V shed 4 bases and J 10 bases; nucleotides not matched to a gene: 1. This CDR3 has 11 amino acids. CDR3 nucleotide sequence: TGTGCCATCAGTGGAGCGGGAGAGCAGTTCTTC. It is translated as CAISGAGEQFF.

This chain connects TRBV27 to TRBJ2-7; D might be TRBD2 (6 bases). Deletions cut 3 bases from V and 5 bases from J, with 11 bases between. The CDR3 spans 13 residues. Germline V lookup: CDR1 MNHEY, CDR2 SMNVEV (reference sequence). CDR3 sequence: CASSFAGTHEQYF. The CDR3, as DNA: TGTGCCAGCAGTTTCGCCGGGACTCACGAGCAGTACTTC.

The J gene is TRBJ1-2, the V gene TRBV10-3; D is possibly TRBD1 (6 bases). This CDR3 spans 17 amino acids. Germline V CDR1 and CDR2: ENHRY, SYGVKD. Trimming cost V 6 bases and J 6 bases, with 26 bases left between them. This CDR3 reads CAISGGFSYGGGNGYTF. The CDR3 coding sequence is TGTGCCATCAGCGGGGGGTTTTCTTACGGAGGGGGAAATGGCTACACCTTC.